This paragraph reports one TCR beta chain. Its antigen is currently not known. Per-base quality was not reported, and no clone a single base away is much larger than it. The method behind the library was the immunoSEQ multiplex PCR assay. TCRdb stores this immuneACCESS table with in-frame sequences only. Part of the clones is absent; in the studies checked, under half of the shortfall reflects unresolved V genes, and no reason is known for the rest. The sample data list around 68,000 clones, and roughly 91% of these were observed just once. The ten top clones hold 0.35% to 0.45% of the sample. The data were taken from a study of technical replicates of blood from a few donors (dated by TCRdb to about 2017). As encoded in the germline V gene (reference sequence), CDR1 is LNHNV while CDR2 is YYDKDF. V was cut back by 3 bases and J by 8 bases, leaving a gap of 11 bases between them. Measured from the cysteine to the phenylalanine, the CDR3 is 13 residues long. Only the CDR3 DNA is retained, 39 bases long and in frame from the first base.

The receptor was derived from a human donor in good health. Some clones in this sample may be carry-over from other donors' samples. The sequence joins TRBV15 to TRBJ2-1; a tentative D match to TRBD1 spans 6 bases. The sequenced sample was T cells isolated from PBMCs. CDR3 reads: CATSSLPGDEQFF. The bases are TGTGCCACCAGCAGTTTACCAGGGGATGAGCAGTTCTTC.